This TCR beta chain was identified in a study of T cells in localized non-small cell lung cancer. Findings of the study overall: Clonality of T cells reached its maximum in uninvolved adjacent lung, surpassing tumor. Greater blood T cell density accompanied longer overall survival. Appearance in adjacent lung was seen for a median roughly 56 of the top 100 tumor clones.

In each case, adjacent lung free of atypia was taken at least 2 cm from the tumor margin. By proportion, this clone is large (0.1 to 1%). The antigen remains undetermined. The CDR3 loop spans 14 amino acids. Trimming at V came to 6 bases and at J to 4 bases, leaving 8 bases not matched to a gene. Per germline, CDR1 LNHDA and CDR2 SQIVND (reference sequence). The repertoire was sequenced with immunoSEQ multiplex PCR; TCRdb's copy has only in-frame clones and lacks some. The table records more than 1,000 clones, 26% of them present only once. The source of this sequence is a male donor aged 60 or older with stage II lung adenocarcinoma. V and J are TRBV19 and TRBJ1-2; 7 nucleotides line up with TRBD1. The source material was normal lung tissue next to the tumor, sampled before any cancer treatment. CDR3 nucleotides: TGTGCCAGTAGCCCCGGGACAGAAGGCTATGGCTACACCTTC. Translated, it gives CASSPGTEGYGYTF.